These T cell receptor beta chains were read from a single sample in a study of blood T cell repertoires in COVID-19. TCRdb keeps only in-frame clones here, not all; method: immunoSEQ multiplex PCR. This sample yields around 100,000 clones, of which roughly 87% are seen a single time; roughly a sixth belongs to the top ten. Sequenced material: peripheral blood. Receptors originate from a woman older than 75 in a cohort sampled during active COVID-19. CDR3s include the opening cysteine and the closing phenylalanine or tryptophan. D genes are given only for firm matches. Only some rows state a clone size, as once, few, many or a class for expanded clones.

clone size	V gene	J gene	D gene	CDR3 DNA	CDR3 protein
.	TRBV18	TRBJ2-2	.	TGTGCCAGCTCACCACGGACAGCCGACACCGGGGAGCTGTTTTTT	CASSPRTADTGELFF
.	TRBV28	TRBJ2-5	TRBD1	TGTGCCACCATACCACCAGGGGGCGCGGAGACCCAGTACTTC	CATIPPGGAETQYF
.	TRBV12-3/TRBV12-4	TRBJ1-1	.	TGTGCCAGCAGTTTGCAGGGGAACACTGAAGCTTTCTTT	CASSLQGNTEAFF
.	TRBV3-1/TRBV3-2	TRBJ2-7	.	TGTGCCAGCAGCGACATTGACACCTACGAGCAGTACTTC	CASSDIDTYEQYF
.	TRBV5-1	TRBJ2-5	TRBD2	TGCGCCAGCAGCTTAGAGACTAGCGCTCAAGAGACCCAGTACTTC	CASSLETSAQETQYF
few	TRBV27	TRBJ1-5	.	TGTGCCAGCAGTTTTGGAGGCAGGTATAGCAATCAGCCCCAGCATTTT	CASSFGGRYSNQPQHF
.	TRBV3-1/TRBV3-2	TRBJ1-2	TRBD1	TGTGCCAGCAGCAAAGGTCGACAGGGCGGTGGCTACACCTTC	CASSKGRQGGGYTF
few	TRBV9	TRBJ1-6	.	TGTGCCAGCAGCGAACAACCTAATTCACCCCTCCACTTT	CASSEQPNSPLHF
.	TRBV5-1	TRBJ2-3	TRBD2	TGCGCCAGCAGCGGAACGCTGGGACTAGCCACAGATACGCAGTATTTT	CASSGTLGLATDTQYF
.	TRBV19	TRBJ2-5	TRBD1	TGTGCCAGTAGTCGGGGACAGGGGGCCGGTGAGACCCAGTACTTC	CASSRGQGAGETQYF
.	TRBV24-1	TRBJ1-1	.	TGTGCCACCAGTAATCCCCCGGAGGACACTGAAGCTTTCTTT	CATSNPPEDTEAFF
.	TRBV6-5	TRBJ1-1	.	TGTGCCAGCAGTAATAGGGGCACTGAAGCTTTCTTT	CASSNRGTEAFF
.	TRBV7-2	TRBJ1-1	.	TGTGCCAGCCGCGGTCAGTCGAACACTGAAGCTTTCTTT	CASRGQSNTEAFF
.	TRBV5-1	TRBJ1-6	TRBD1	TGCGCCAGCAGCCCCGGGACAGGGATCAATTCACCCCTCCACTTT	CASSPGTGINSPLHF
.	TRBV6-5	TRBJ2-1	TRBD1	TGTGCCAGCAGTATGACAGGGGAGTACAATGAGCAGTTCTTC	CASSMTGEYNEQFF
.	TRBV9	TRBJ2-4	.	TGTGCCAGCAGCGTAGGACAGAGTAAAAACATTCAGTACTTC	CASSVGQSKNIQYF
.	TRBV28	TRBJ1-2	.	TGTGCCGCTGAGGGGGGGAACTATGGCTACACCTTC	CAAEGGNYGYTF
.	TRBV19	TRBJ2-1	.	TGTGCCAGTAAGGAGGGTATCCATGAGCAGTTCTTC	CASKEGIHEQFF
.	TRBV7-8	TRBJ1-4	TRBD1	TGTGCCAGCAGCCAGGGGGCGTGGGGTGAAAAACTGTTTTTT	CASSQGAWGEKLFF
.	TRBV7-9	TRBJ2-5	TRBD1	TGTGCCAGCAGCCACGAGCCCCGACAGGGTGGGACCCAGTACTTC	CASSHEPRQGGTQYF